Presented here are 28 T cell receptor beta chains from one specimen sequenced in a study of graft-versus-host responses after intestinal transplantation. Profiled with immunoSEQ multiplex PCR; TCRdb holds only in-frame clones, not every one. The sample comprises about 77,000 clones, about 90% of which are singletons, and 0.69% rests with the top ten. The source material was PBMCs, sampled 98 days after intestinal transplantation. All receptors come from a human patient who received an intestinal transplant, so some T cells may come from the graft donor.

The CDR3 loop is CASSQGGWIGVNTEAFF. The CDR3 coding sequence is TGTGCCAGCAGTCAGGGGGGTTGGATAGGGGTTAACACTGAAGCTTTCTTT. The chain links TRBV7-6 to TRBJ1-1; TRBD1 aligns across 7 bases. This CDR3 is 17 amino acids long. V shed 6 bases, J shed 2 bases, and the junction held 15 bases outside the gene matches. CDR1 is SGHVS and CDR2 is FNYEAQ in the germline V gene.

The chain couples TRBV9 to TRBJ1-2; TRBD1 is a possible D gene (6 bases). Deletions cut 0 bases from V and 3 bases from J, with 9 bases between. Germline V gives CDR1 SGDLS, CDR2 YYNGEE. CDR3 length equals 14 residues. CDR3: CASSVAEGDYGYTF. CDR3 coding DNA: TGTGCCAGCAGCGTAGCGGAGGGGGACTATGGCTACACCTTC.

The rearrangement joins TRBV27 to TRBJ1-1, with D possibly TRBD1 on 6 matching bases. The CDR3 runs 13 residues. Between the trimmed V and J ends, which lost 5 bases and 4 bases, there was a span of 11 bases. The germline CDR1 and CDR2 sequences are MNHEY and SMNVEV (reference sequence). The CDR3 region has the DNA TGTGCCAGCAGTCAAGGGGGTATCACTGAAGCTTTCTTT. Protein product: CASSQGGITEAFF.

This chain joins TRBV29-1 and TRBJ2-3; D possibly corresponds to TRBD2 (5 bases). The CDR3 extends over 11 amino acids. Trimming cost V 4 bases and J 6 bases, with 8 bases left between them. CDR1 is SQVTM and CDR2 is ANQGSEA in the germline V gene. The CDR3 region is CSVVRVDTQYF. DNA of the CDR3: TGCAGCGTTGTGAGGGTTGATACGCAGTATTTT.

This sequence joins TRBV5-1 and TRBJ2-7; D not certain. V was trimmed by 3 bases and J by 3 bases, leaving 7 bases between them. The CDR3 runs 12 residues. Germline V gene lookup returns CDR1 SGHRS and CDR2 YFSETQ. CDR3 coding DNA: TGCGCCAGCAGCTCGACACTCTACGAGCAGTACTTC. This translates into CASSSTLYEQYF.

J is TRBJ1-1 and V is TRBV2; D unclear. V lost 1 base and J 0 bases, leaving 6 bases between the germline ends. This CDR3 has 14 residues. Germline V gene sequence: CDR1 SNHLY, CDR2 FYNNEI. Here the CDR3 DNA reads TGTGCCAGCAGTGAAGGGCAGATGAACACTGAAGCTTTCTTT. Residues: CASSEGQMNTEAFF.

V usage is TRBV11-3 and J usage is TRBJ2-1; 10 positions agree with TRBD1. Germline V gene lookup returns CDR1 SGHNT and CDR2 YENEEA. Unmatched junction bases numbered 13, after V lost 3 bases and J lost 8 bases. The CDR3 has 17 amino acids. The CDR3 is CASSLRRTGQGIDEQFF. CDR3 nucleotide sequence: TGTGCCAGCAGCTTGAGGCGGACGGGACAGGGGATAGATGAGCAGTTCTTC.

The chain couples TRBV28 to TRBJ2-1, with 8 bases identical to TRBD1. The germline gives CDR1 MDHEN, CDR2 SYDVKM. This CDR3 has 14 amino acids. With 7 bases clipped from V and 7 bases from J, the junction kept 9 bases outside the gene matches. CDR3 DNA sequence: TGTGCCAGCACCCGGACAGGGTACGAGAATGAGCAGTTCTTC. Residues: CASTRTGYENEQFF.

J is TRBJ1-4 and V is TRBV5-1; 7 bases are a match to TRBD1. With V trimmed by 4 bases and J by 4 bases, 7 bases remained unmatched. This CDR3 is 15 amino acids long. Germline CDR1 SGHRS, CDR2 YFSETQ. The CDR3 sequence is CASSLVTGVNEKLFF. DNA of the CDR3: TGCGCCAGCAGCCTTGTAACAGGGGTTAATGAAAAACTGTTTTTT.

J is TRBJ1-6 and V is TRBV27, with TRBD1 as a possible D gene (5 bases). V lost 2 bases to trimming and J lost 9 bases, with 8 bases between them. The germline gives CDR1 MNHEY, CDR2 SMNVEV (reference sequence). This CDR3 spans 13 amino acids. Written as DNA, the CDR3 is TGTGCCAGCAGTTTAGGGGGTGGTTCACCCCTCCACTTT. Translation: CASSLGGGSPLHF.

The rearrangement uses TRBV28 and TRBJ2-2; TRBD1 is a possible D gene (5 bases). V was shortened by 6 bases and J by 1 base, with 12 bases between the two germline ends. CDR3 length equals 15 residues. Germline lookup yields CDR1 MDHEN and CDR2 SYDVKM. In nucleotides, the CDR3 is TGTGCCAGCAGGCTGGACACGGAGAACACCGGGGAGCTGTTTTTT. Its translation is CASRLDTENTGELFF.

The CDR3 DNA is TGCGCCAGCAGCTTGTCCCCCTACAATGAGCAGTTCTTC. It encodes CASSLSPYNEQFF. V is TRBV5-1 and J is TRBJ2-1; D remains ambiguous. V was pared by 1 base and J by 2 bases, with 4 bases between. Germline V gives CDR1 SGHRS, CDR2 YFSETQ. The CDR3 totals 13 residues.

This clone was observed a handful of times. The chain is built from TRBV6-1 and TRBJ1-2, with D hard to call. This CDR3 is built from 15 residues. V was clipped by 1 base and J by 2 bases, with 11 bases between them. CDR1 MNHNS and CDR2 SASEGT come from the germline V gene. The CDR3 sequence: CASSEESGANYGYTF. For the CDR3, the DNA is TGTGCCAGCAGTGAAGAGTCGGGAGCCAACTATGGCTACACCTTC.

The chain uses TRBV28 and TRBJ2-5; possibly TRBD1 or TRBD2 for D (6 bases each). The J call may be incorrect, as the DNA end agrees better with TRBJ2-7. The CDR3 length is 15 residues. Germline V CDR1 and CDR2: MDHEN, SYDVKM. Here the CDR3 DNA reads TGTGCCAGCAGTTTCAAACAGGGCGGGATCCACGAGCAGTACTTC. The encoded protein is CASSFKQGGIHEQYF.

CDR3 amino acids: CASSVGNQPQHF. The CDR3 coding sequence is TGTGCCAGCAGTGTGGGTAATCAGCCCCAGCATTTT. This sequence joins TRBV2 and TRBJ1-5; D is uncertain. The ends were cut back, 4 bases at V and 4 bases at J, with 5 bases in the middle. This CDR3 has 12 amino acids. Per the germline V gene, CDR1 is SNHLY and CDR2 is FYNNEI.

The gene calls are TRBV28 and TRBJ2-1; the match to TRBD2 covers 11 bases. With 5 bases clipped from V and 6 bases from J, the junction kept 6 bases outside the gene matches. Germline V lookup: CDR1 MDHEN, CDR2 SYDVKM. This CDR3 has 15 amino acids. The CDR3 spells CASSAIAGGSNEQFF. The CDR3 DNA is TGTGCCAGCAGTGCGATAGCGGGAGGGAGCAATGAGCAGTTCTTC.

The V gene is TRBV5-4, the J gene TRBJ2-3, with D possibly being TRBD1 (5 bases). V lost 4 bases, J lost 0 bases, and 12 bases lay in between. This CDR3 is 15 amino acids long. Germline CDR1 SGHNT, CDR2 YYREEE (reference sequence). The CDR3 DNA reads as TGTGCCAGCAGCCTGGGGCTACTGAGCACAGATACGCAGTATTTT. It codes for CASSLGLLSTDTQYF.

A single count supports this clone. The chain employs TRBV10-2 and TRBJ1-1; D uncertain. This CDR3 comprises 15 residues. Germline CDR1 WSHSY, CDR2 SAAADI. V gave up 7 bases and J gave up 0 bases, with 15 bases separating them. CDR3 region: CASIEFATVNTEAFF. DNA for the CDR3: TGCGCCAGCATTGAATTCGCGACTGTGAACACTGAAGCTTTCTTT.

The rearrangement uses TRBV18 and TRBJ2-5; perhaps TRBD1 as D (6 bases). The CDR3 runs 15 residues. Trimming removed 2 bases from V and 2 bases from J, with 12 bases in between. Germline CDR1 reads KGHSH; CDR2 reads LQKENI. CDR3 DNA: TGTGCCAGCTCACCAGGGGGCCAGGGTCAAGAGACCCAGTACTTC. It encodes CASSPGGQGQETQYF.

V and J are TRBV19 and TRBJ2-1; D is unresolved. The CDR3 length is 13 residues. Germline loops: CDR1 LNHDA, CDR2 SQIVND (reference sequence). V gave up 3 bases and J gave up 2 bases, with 5 bases separating them. As DNA, the CDR3 is TGTGCCAGTAGTATGGATGCCTACAATGAGCAGTTCTTC. Translating gives CASSMDAYNEQFF. The variable domain in full, completed from reference TRBV19 and TRBJ2-1, reads DGGITQSPKYLFRKEGQNVTLSCEQNLNHDAMYWYRQDPGQGLRLIYYSQIVNDFQKGDIAEGYSVSREKKESFPLTVTSAQKNPTAFYLCASSMDAYNEQFFGPGTRLTVL.

The chain links TRBV19 to TRBJ2-2; D is possibly TRBD1 (6 bases). V was shortened by 6 bases and J by 5 bases, with 13 bases between the two germline ends. The germline V gene encodes CDR1 LNHDA and CDR2 SQIVND (reference sequence). This CDR3 is 14 amino acids long. The CDR3 DNA reads TGTGCCAGTAGGGTCCACAGGGAGACCGGGGAGCTGTTTTTT. Its translation is CASRVHRETGELFF. The full variable domain, in which reference TRBV19 and TRBJ2-2 provide the parts outside the CDR3, is DGGITQSPKYLFRKEGQNVTLSCEQNLNHDAMYWYRQDPGQGLRLIYYSQIVNDFQKGDIAEGYSVSREKKESFPLTVTSAQKNPTAFYLCASRVHRETGELFFGEGSRLTVL.

V and J are TRBV6-5 and TRBJ2-3, with TRBD1 as a possible D gene (6 bases). The CDR3 is 14 amino acids. Germline-derived CDR1 and CDR2 are MNHEY and SVGAGI. The germline V and J ends were trimmed by 2 bases and 2 bases, with 8 bases remaining between them. CDR3 residues: CASSYGQITDTQYF. CDR3 sequence (DNA): TGTGCCAGCAGTTACGGACAGATCACAGATACGCAGTATTTT.

This chain connects TRBV11-1 to TRBJ2-3; 8 bases are a match to TRBD1. Germline CDR1 reads SGHAT; CDR2 reads FQDESV (reference sequence). The length of the CDR3 is 15 residues. With V trimmed by 5 bases and J by 0 bases, 4 bases remained unmatched. The CDR3 DNA reads as TGTGCCAGCAGCCGACAGGGGTCTAGCACAGATACGCAGTATTTT. Residues: CASSRQGSSTDTQYF.

This chain links TRBV6-5 with TRBJ2-5, with D perhaps matching TRBD1 (7 bases). The CDR3 loop spans 13 amino acids. V lost 6 bases to trimming and J lost 5 bases, with 13 bases between them. Germline loops: CDR1 MNHEY, CDR2 SVGAGI. Here the CDR3 DNA reads TGTGCCAGCAGATTGACAGGGAGGGAGACCCAGTACTTC. Translated: CASRLTGRETQYF.

This clone came up once. The rearrangement uses TRBV5-4 and TRBJ2-1, with D unresolved. V was pared by 1 base and J by 11 bases, with 7 bases between. The CDR3 spans 11 residues. Germline lookup yields CDR1 SGHNT and CDR2 YYREEE (reference sequence). The CDR3 region is CASSLRSQQFF. Here the CDR3 DNA reads TGTGCCAGCAGCTTGCGGAGTCAGCAGTTCTTC.

This chain uses TRBV29-1 with TRBJ2-2; D is possibly TRBD1 (7 bases). Trimming took off 3 bases at V and 8 bases at J, with 13 bases between the two ends. Germline V gene data show CDR1 as SQVTM and CDR2 as ANQGSEA. The CDR3 runs 13 residues. DNA for the CDR3: TGCAGCGTTGAGGGCAGGGGGGTTGGGGAGCTGTTTTTT. Its protein is CSVEGRGVGELFF.

The chain joins TRBV7-9 to TRBJ1-1; D unresolved. Germline CDR1 is SEHNR and CDR2 is FQNEAQ (reference sequence). CDR3 length equals 14 residues. The V gene lost 3 bases and the J gene lost 3 bases, with 11 bases spanning the gap. This CDR3 is CASSFTTSDTEAFF. CDR3 in DNA: TGTGCCAGCAGCTTCACAACAAGTGACACTGAAGCTTTCTTT.

CDR3 region: CASSDGQGWKYF. CDR3 in DNA: TGTGCCAGCAGCGACGGACAGGGATGGAAGTACTTC. The chain combines TRBV7-9 with TRBJ2-7, with 8 bases aligning to TRBD1. The CDR3 runs to 12 residues. Unmatched junction bases numbered 8, after V lost 5 bases and J lost 11 bases. CDR1 is SEHNR, CDR2 FQNEAQ, per germline (reference sequence).